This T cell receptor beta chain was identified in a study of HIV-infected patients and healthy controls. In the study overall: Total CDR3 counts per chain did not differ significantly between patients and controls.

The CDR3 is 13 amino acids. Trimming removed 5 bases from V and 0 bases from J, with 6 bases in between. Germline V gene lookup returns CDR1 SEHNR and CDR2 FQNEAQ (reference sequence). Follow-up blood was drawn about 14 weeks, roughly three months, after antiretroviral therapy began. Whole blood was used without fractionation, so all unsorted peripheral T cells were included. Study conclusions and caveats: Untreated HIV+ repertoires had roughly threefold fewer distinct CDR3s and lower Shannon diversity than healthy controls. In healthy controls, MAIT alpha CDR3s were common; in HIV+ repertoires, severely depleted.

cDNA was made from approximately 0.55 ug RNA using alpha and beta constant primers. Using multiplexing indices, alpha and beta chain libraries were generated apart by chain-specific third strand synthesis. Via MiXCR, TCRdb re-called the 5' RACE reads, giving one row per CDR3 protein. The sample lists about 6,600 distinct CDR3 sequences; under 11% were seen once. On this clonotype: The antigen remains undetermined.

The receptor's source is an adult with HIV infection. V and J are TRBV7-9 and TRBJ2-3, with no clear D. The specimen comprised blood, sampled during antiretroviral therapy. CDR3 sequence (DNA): TGTGCCAGCAGCGCCCGAAGCACAGATACGCAGTATTTT. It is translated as CASSARSTDTQYF.